Below are 24 T cell receptor beta chains sequenced from a single sample in a study of CD8 T cells in Susac syndrome. Random hexamers served to reverse transcribe roughly 0.45 to 1 ug RNA. TCRdb analysed the immunoSEQ multiplex PCR reads with MiXCR anew, one entry per CDR3 protein. In the table there are under 200,000 distinct CDR3 sequences, 75% to 95% of which are singletons. The source material was CD4+ T cells from PBMCs. The receptors derive from a human donor with Susac syndrome.

The chain is built from TRBV5-4 and TRBJ2-5, with D hard to call. Germline CDR1 SGHNT, CDR2 YYREEE (reference sequence). Trimming cost V 0 bases and J 6 bases, with 12 bases left between them. CDR3 length: 14 amino acids. This CDR3 reads CASSLVTESKTQYF. CDR3 in DNA: TGTGCCAGCAGCTTGGTCACGGAGAGCAAGACCCAGTACTTC.

V is TRBV9 and J is TRBJ2-5, with D unclear. This CDR3 contains 14 residues. The V gene's germline CDR1 is SGDLS and CDR2 YYNGEE. V lost 1 base and J lost 1, with 8 bases in between. CDR3 region: CASSVLSSQETQYF. The CDR3 DNA reads TGTGCCAGCAGCGTACTCTCGTCCCAAGAGACCCAGTACTTC.

As concerns this clonotype: One junction end disagrees with the germline gene, perhaps due to a read error. This chain uses TRBV6-7 with TRBJ2-4, with 8 positions matching TRBD2. TRBV6-7 qualifies as an ORF whose function is uncertain. This CDR3 has 10 amino acids. For the CDR3, the DNA is TGTGCCAGCAGACCGGGACTAGAGATCTTC. This codes for CASRPGLEIF.

This chain joins TRBV12-3 or TRBV12-4 and TRBJ2-5; TRBD1 might be the D (6 bases). The CDR3 spans 14 residues. Trimming cost V 5 bases and J 2 bases, with 12 bases left between them. The CDR3 bases are TGTGCCAGCAGTCAAGGACAGCCACAAGAGACCCAGTACTTC. Translating it yields CASSQGQPQETQYF.

The genes are TRBV5-1 and TRBJ2-5; 8 bases agree with TRBD2. The CDR3 totals 14 residues. V trimming: 4 bases; J trimming: 1 base; junction bases outside the gene matches: 3. The germline gives CDR1 SGHRS, CDR2 YFSETQ. For the CDR3, the DNA is TGCGCCAGCAGCCAACTAGCGGCCCAAGAGACCCAGTACTTC. Protein: CASSQLAAQETQYF.

This chain links TRBV5-1 with TRBJ2-4; TRBD1 aligns across 7 bases. V shed 2 bases, J shed 6 bases, and the junction held 5 bases outside the gene matches. Germline V CDR1 and CDR2: SGHRS, YFSETQ. The CDR3 has 14 amino acids. The CDR3 DNA is TGCGCCAGCAGCTTTTCGACAGGGACAAACATTCAGTACTTC. Translated, it gives CASSFSTGTNIQYF.

The rearrangement joins TRBV20-1 to TRBJ2-2, with TRBD2 as a possible D gene (6 bases). Per germline, CDR1 DFQATT and CDR2 SNEGSKA (reference sequence). Between the trimmed V and J ends, which lost 6 bases and 0 bases, there was a span of 17 bases. The CDR3 totals 16 residues. Here the CDR3 reads CSAPRSGSANTGELFF. Written as DNA, the CDR3 is TGCAGTGCCCCCCGAAGCGGGTCCGCGAACACCGGGGAGCTGTTTTTT.

Points on this clonotype: Mismatch with germline at one junction end may stem from a read error. The rearrangement uses TRBV28 and TRBJ1-3; no definite D call. The CDR3 has 14 amino acids. Germline V gene lookup returns CDR1 MDHEN and CDR2 SYDVKM. Written as DNA, the CDR3 is TGTGCCAGCAGTCAGACCGACTCTGAAAACACCATATATTTT. This gives the protein CASSQTDSENTIYF. The full variable domain, with the rest looked up from reference TRBV28 and TRBJ1-3, is DVKVTQSSRYLVKRTGEKVFLECVQDMDHENMFWYRQDPGLGLRLIYFSYDVKMKEKGDIPEGYSVSREKKERFSLILESASTNQTSMYLCASSQTDSENTIYFGEGSWLTVV.

The rearrangement joins TRBV15 to TRBJ1-2, with 8 positions matching TRBD1. Germline loops: CDR1 LNHNV, CDR2 YYDKDF (reference sequence). The length of the CDR3 is 15 residues. With 0 bases clipped from V and 3 bases from J, the junction kept 3 bases outside the gene matches. The CDR3 DNA is TGTGCCACCAGCAGAGAGGCAGGGGGCCACTATGGCTACACCTTC. It codes for CATSREAGGHYGYTF.

This chain connects TRBV7-9 to TRBJ2-7, with 10 bases aligning to TRBD2. Germline V lookup: CDR1 SEHNR, CDR2 FQNEAQ (reference sequence). This CDR3 has 14 residues. V lost 6 bases, J lost 3 bases, and 5 bases stayed unmatched. The CDR3 coding sequence is TGTGCCAGCAGATTAAGCGGGGGGGACTACGAGCAGTACTTC. Its protein product is CASRLSGGDYEQYF.

The rearrangement uses TRBV5-1 and TRBJ2-2; a possible D gene is TRBD2 (6 bases). The germline V gene encodes CDR1 SGHRS and CDR2 YFSETQ. The CDR3 length is 16 residues. Trimming removed 4 bases from V and 3 bases from J, with 16 bases in between. In DNA form, the CDR3 reads TGCGCCAGCAGCACTGTTGGAGGGGAGTACACCGGGGAGCTGTTTTTT. Residues: CASSTVGGEYTGELFF.

DNA for the CDR3: TGCAGTGCTAGACCCACTAGCGGGAGTGCCAAAAACATTCAGTACTTC. It specifies CSARPTSGSAKNIQYF. The chain links TRBV20-1 to TRBJ2-4, with TRBD2 identical over 11 bases. V lost 2 bases, J lost 1 base, and 4 bases stayed unmatched. Germline V CDR1 and CDR2: DFQATT, SNEGSKA (reference sequence). The CDR3 consists of 16 residues.

The V gene is TRBV5-4, the J gene TRBJ2-3; D is uncertain. CDR3 length: 15 residues. CDR1 and CDR2 (germline): SGHNT, YYREEE (reference sequence). V gave up 2 bases and J gave up 2 bases, with 12 bases separating them. The CDR3 protein is CASSFGGSDTDTQYF. CDR3 nucleotides: TGTGCCAGCAGCTTTGGTGGATCCGACACAGATACGCAGTATTTT.

The genes are TRBV5-3 and TRBJ2-7; possibly TRBD2 for D (6 bases). TRBV5-3 is known as an ORF, though its function is uncertain. V lost 4 bases to trimming and J lost 1 base, with 12 bases between them. The CDR3 totals 14 residues. CDR3 region: CARSPLGGSYEQYF. The CDR3 DNA is TGTGCCAGAAGCCCCCTAGGAGGGTCCTACGAGCAGTACTTC.

CDR3 loop: CSARDSQMSSYNEQFF. CDR3 sequence (DNA): TGCAGTGCTAGAGATAGCCAGATGAGCTCCTACAATGAGCAGTTCTTC. This rearrangement joins TRBV20-1 to TRBJ2-1; D is undetermined. Between the trimmed V and J ends, which lost 0 bases and 0 bases, there was a span of 12 bases. CDR1 and CDR2 (germline): DFQATT, SNEGSKA (reference sequence). CDR3 length: 16 amino acids.

V is TRBV9 and J is TRBJ1-1; tentatively, D is TRBD1 (5 bases). The germline V and J ends were trimmed by 0 bases and 3 bases, with 9 bases remaining between them. Germline V gene lookup returns CDR1 SGDLS and CDR2 YYNGEE. This CDR3 is built from 14 residues. The DNA of the CDR3 is TGTGCCAGCAGCGTAGTCCCGACAGACACTGAAGCTTTCTTT. Amino acid sequence: CASSVVPTDTEAFF.

The rearrangement uses TRBV4-1 and TRBJ1-1, with TRBD1 matching over 10 bases. Per germline, CDR1 MGHRA and CDR2 YSYEKL. There are 15 residues in the CDR3. The V gene end was trimmed by 1 base and the J gene end by 7 bases; junction bases not matched to a gene: 6. As DNA, the CDR3 is TGCGCCAGCAGCCAAGGGGACAGGGGTTTCGGTGAAGCTTTCTTT. Translated: CASSQGDRGFGEAFF.

This chain links TRBV20-1 with TRBJ2-7; no clear D. Germline V gene lookup returns CDR1 DFQATT and CDR2 SNEGSKA (reference sequence). CDR3 length equals 12 residues. Trimming removed 3 bases at V and 0 bases at J, with 6 bases between. The CDR3 sequence is CSASSRSYEQYF. CDR3 nucleotide sequence: TGCAGTGCTAGTAGTCGCTCCTACGAGCAGTACTTC.

The chain uses TRBV3-1 and TRBJ1-3; D is ambiguous. V gave up 4 bases and J gave up 0 bases, with 16 bases separating them. The CDR3 is made up of 17 amino acids. Germline-derived CDR1 and CDR2 are LGHDT and YNNKEL (reference sequence). Here the CDR3 reads CASSLTILLPSGNTIYF. DNA for the CDR3: TGTGCCAGCAGCCTAACCATTTTATTACCCTCTGGAAACACCATATATTTT.

This chain links TRBV27 with TRBJ1-2; D is perhaps TRBD1 (6 bases). The CDR3 consists of 14 residues. The germline V gene encodes CDR1 MNHEY and CDR2 SMNVEV (reference sequence). Between the trimmed V and J ends, which lost 6 bases and 4 bases, there was a span of 15 bases. The CDR3 DNA reads as TGTGCCAGCAGCGTCCGGGACACCGTCTATGGCTACACCTTC. Its protein product is CASSVRDTVYGYTF.

This clonotype was seen only once. This chain connects TRBV30 to TRBJ2-3, with D tentatively TRBD2 (6 bases). The CDR3 length is 11 residues. V lost 8 bases to trimming and J lost 7 bases, with 13 bases between them. Germline values: CDR1 GTSNPN, CDR2 SVGIG (reference sequence). In nucleotides, the CDR3 is TGTGCCCGCGGGGCTGCATATACGCAGTATTTT. Amino acid sequence: CARGAAYTQYF.

CDR3: CASSKDGVAGPGETQYF. The CDR3 DNA reads as TGTGCCAGCAGCAAAGACGGCGTAGCGGGACCGGGGGAGACCCAGTACTTC. The rearrangement links TRBV21-1 to TRBJ2-5; the listed D gene, TRBD1, was not tested against the DNA. TRBV21-1 is a known pseudogene. The CDR3 runs 17 residues.

The chain recombines TRBV20-1 with TRBJ2-5; the match to TRBD2 covers 11 bases. Germline lookup yields CDR1 DFQATT and CDR2 SNEGSKA (reference sequence). The trim removed 3 bases at V and 0 bases at J, leaving 0 bases unmatched. The length of the CDR3 is 14 residues. For the CDR3, the DNA is TGCAGTGCTAGGGGACTAGCGGACCAAGAGACCCAGTACTTC. Residues: CSARGLADQETQYF.

The V and J genes are TRBV20-1 and TRBJ2-7; 7 positions agree with TRBD1. V lost 5 bases and J lost 6; bases outside the gene matches: 10. The CDR3 extends over 13 amino acids. Germline V gene sequence: CDR1 DFQATT, CDR2 SNEGSKA (reference sequence). The CDR3 here is CSAPRTGASEQYF. Written as DNA, the CDR3 is TGCAGTGCTCCGCGCACAGGGGCGTCCGAGCAGTACTTC.